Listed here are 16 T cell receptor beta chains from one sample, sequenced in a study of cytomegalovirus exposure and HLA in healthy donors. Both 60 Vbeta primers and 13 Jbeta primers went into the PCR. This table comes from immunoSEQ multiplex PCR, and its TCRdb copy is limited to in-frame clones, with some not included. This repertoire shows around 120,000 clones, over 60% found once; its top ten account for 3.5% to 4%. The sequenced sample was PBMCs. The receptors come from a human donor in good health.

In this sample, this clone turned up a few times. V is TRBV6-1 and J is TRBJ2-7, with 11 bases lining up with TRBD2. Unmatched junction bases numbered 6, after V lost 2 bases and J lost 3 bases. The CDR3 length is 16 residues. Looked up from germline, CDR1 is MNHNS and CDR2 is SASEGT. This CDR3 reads CASSEWVLAGDYEQYF. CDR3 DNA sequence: TGTGCCAGCAGTGAATGGGTACTAGCGGGAGACTACGAGCAGTACTTC.

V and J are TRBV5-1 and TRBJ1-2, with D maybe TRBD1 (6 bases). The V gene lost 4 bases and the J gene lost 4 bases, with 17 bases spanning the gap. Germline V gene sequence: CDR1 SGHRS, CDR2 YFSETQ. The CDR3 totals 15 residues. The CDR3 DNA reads TGCGCCAGCAGCCCCGTGGGGGCAGGGTCCTATGGCTACACCTTC. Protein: CASSPVGAGSYGYTF.

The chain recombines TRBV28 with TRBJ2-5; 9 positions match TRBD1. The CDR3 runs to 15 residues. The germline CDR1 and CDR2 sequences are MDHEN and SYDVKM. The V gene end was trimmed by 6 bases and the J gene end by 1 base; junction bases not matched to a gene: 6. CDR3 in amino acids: CASSPGTGSQETQYF. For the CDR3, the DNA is TGTGCCAGCAGCCCCGGGACAGGGTCCCAAGAGACCCAGTACTTC.

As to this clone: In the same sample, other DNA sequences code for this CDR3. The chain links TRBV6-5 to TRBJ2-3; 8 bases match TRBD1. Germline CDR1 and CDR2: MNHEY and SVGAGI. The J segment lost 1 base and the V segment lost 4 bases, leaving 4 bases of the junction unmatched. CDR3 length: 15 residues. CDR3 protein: CASSSGTGRTDTQYF. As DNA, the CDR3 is TGTGCCAGCAGTTCCGGGACAGGACGCACAGATACGCAGTATTTT.

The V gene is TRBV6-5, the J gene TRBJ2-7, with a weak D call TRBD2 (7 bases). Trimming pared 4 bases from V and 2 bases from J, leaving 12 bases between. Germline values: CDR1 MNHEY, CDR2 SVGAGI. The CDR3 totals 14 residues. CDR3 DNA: TGTGCCAGCAGTTTTAGGGGGGGGCCCTACGAGCAGTACTTC. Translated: CASSFRGGPYEQYF.

The DNA for the CDR3 is TGTGCCAGTAGTATCCCCCCCGGGACAGGGAGGGATACGCAGTATTTT. Its translation is CASSIPPGTGRDTQYF. The V and J genes are TRBV19 and TRBJ2-3; 9 bases line up with TRBD1. V trimming: 3 bases; J trimming: 6 bases; junction bases outside the gene matches: 10. Germline V lookup: CDR1 LNHDA, CDR2 SQIVND (reference sequence). The CDR3 consists of 16 residues.

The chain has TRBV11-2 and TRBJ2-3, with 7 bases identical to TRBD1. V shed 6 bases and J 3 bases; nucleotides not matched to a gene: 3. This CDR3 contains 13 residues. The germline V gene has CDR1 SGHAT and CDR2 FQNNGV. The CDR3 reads CASSLQGTDTQYF. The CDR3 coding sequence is TGTGCCAGCAGTCTACAGGGGACAGATACGCAGTATTTT.

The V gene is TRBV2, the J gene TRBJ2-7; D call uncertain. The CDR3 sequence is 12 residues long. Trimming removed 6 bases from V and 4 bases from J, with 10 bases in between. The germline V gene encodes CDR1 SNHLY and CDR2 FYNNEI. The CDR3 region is CASSVRRYEQYF. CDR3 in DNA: TGTGCCAGCAGCGTCCGCCGGTACGAGCAGTACTTC.

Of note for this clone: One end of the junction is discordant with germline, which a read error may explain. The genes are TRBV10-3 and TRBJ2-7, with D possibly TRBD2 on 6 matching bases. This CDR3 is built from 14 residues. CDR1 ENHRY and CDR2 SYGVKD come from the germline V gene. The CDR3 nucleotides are TGTGCCATCAGTGAGTCAGGGGACTCCCACGAGCAGTACTTC. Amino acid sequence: CAISESGDSHEQYF.

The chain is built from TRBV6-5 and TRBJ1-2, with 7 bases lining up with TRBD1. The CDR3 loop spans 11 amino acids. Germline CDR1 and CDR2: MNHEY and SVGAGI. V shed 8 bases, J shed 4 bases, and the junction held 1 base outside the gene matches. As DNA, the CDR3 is TGTGCCAGCCGGGACAGCTATGGCTACACCTTC. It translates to CASRDSYGYTF.

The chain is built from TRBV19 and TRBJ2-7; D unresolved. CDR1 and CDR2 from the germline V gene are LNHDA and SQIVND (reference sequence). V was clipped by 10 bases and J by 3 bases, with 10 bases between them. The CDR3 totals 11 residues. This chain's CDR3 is CATDNHYEQYF. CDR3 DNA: TGTGCCACCGACAACCACTACGAGCAGTACTTC.

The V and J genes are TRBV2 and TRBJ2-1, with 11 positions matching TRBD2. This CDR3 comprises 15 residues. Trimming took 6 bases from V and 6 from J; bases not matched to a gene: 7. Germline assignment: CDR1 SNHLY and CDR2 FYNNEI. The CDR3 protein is CASSVLAGDTNEQFF. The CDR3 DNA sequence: TGTGCCAGCAGCGTACTAGCGGGAGACACCAATGAGCAGTTCTTC.

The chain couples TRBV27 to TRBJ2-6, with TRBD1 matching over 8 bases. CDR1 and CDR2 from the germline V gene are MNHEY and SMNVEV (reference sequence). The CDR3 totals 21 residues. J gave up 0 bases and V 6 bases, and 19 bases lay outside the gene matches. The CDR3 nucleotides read TGTGCCAGCAGCTCCAGCCCGGGACAGGTGACCCTTAGCTCTGGGGCCAACGTCCTGACTTTC. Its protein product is CASSSSPGQVTLSSGANVLTF.

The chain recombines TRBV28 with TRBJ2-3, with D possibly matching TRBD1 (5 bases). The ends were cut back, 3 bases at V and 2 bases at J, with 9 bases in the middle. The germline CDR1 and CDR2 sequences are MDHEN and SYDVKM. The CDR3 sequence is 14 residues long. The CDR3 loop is CASSLGQHTDTQYF. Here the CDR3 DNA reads TGTGCCAGCAGTTTGGGGCAGCACACAGATACGCAGTATTTT. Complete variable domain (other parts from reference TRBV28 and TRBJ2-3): DVKVTQSSRYLVKRTGEKVFLECVQDMDHENMFWYRQDPGLGLRLIYFSYDVKMKEKGDIPEGYSVSREKKERFSLILESASTNQTSMYLCASSLGQHTDTQYFGPGTRLTVL.

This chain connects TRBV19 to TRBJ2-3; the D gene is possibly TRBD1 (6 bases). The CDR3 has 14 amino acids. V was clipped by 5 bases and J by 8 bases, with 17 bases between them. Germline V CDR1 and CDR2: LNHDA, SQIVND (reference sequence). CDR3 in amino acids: CASSPGQSFGTQYF. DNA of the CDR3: TGTGCCAGTAGTCCCGGACAGTCCTTTGGTACGCAGTATTTT.

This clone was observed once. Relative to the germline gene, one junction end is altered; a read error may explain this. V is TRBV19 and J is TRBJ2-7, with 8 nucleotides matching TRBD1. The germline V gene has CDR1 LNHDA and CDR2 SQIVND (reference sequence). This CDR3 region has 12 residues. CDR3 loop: CTSSGQGYEQYF. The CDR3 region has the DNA TGTACCAGTAGTGGACAGGGTTACGAGCAGTACTTC.